The source of this T cell receptor beta chain is a study of cytomegalovirus exposure and HLA in healthy donors. Study at large: In an early release, HLA-typed donors contributed 80 million to 95 million unique TCR sequences. Falling in the Caucasian-associated ancestry cluster were 81% of under 500 genotyped donors.

A multiplex PCR was run with 60 Vbeta primers and 13 Jbeta primers. Clones were read by immunoSEQ multiplex PCR, and TCRdb kept only the in-frame ones, dropping some. The profile shows around 190,000 clones, about 85% of them singletons. With V trimmed by 2 bases and J by 7 bases, 5 bases remained unmatched. This CDR3 is built from 14 residues. The germline gives CDR1 SGHDT, CDR2 YYEEEE. J is TRBJ1-2 and V is TRBV5-6, with 10 bases fitting TRBD1. Sequencing used PBMCs. This sequence originates from a woman in her fifties or sixties in good health and CMV-seronegative. The CDR3 nucleotides are TGTGCCAGCAGCTTCTGGGACAGGGGTAGTGGCTACACCTTC. Protein sequence: CASSFWDRGSGYTF.